This entry describes one T cell receptor beta chain. Antigen specificity is unknown. The record originates from a study of beta chain features in type 1 diabetes. The CDR3 spans 14 residues. In germline, CDR1 is SGHRS, CDR2 YFSETQ. With 0 bases clipped from V and 4 bases from J, the junction kept 0 bases outside the gene matches. Every isolated RNA sample was fully reverse transcribed, so sequencing captured expressed TCRB transcripts. Here immunoSEQ multiplex PCR was the method, and the copy in TCRdb shows in-frame clones only, minus some. This repertoire shows 680,000 or so clones, 15% found once; its top ten account for about 0.086%. Study findings and constraints: Individuals with type 1 diabetes displayed fewer insertions and more deletions at VDJ junctions. A potential PCR bias toward shorter templates would be equal in patient and control samples. Patients' naive, central memory and regulatory TCRB repertoires appeared more alike than those of healthy donors. When cDNA is sequenced, cells with high TCR expression could be over-represented.

The clonotype comes from a man between 18 and 35 years old in good health. Sample: naive CD4+ T cells from blood. The chain carries TRBV5-1 and TRBJ2-5; 10 bases agree with TRBD2. This chain's CDR3 is CASSLGLAGETQYF. The CDR3 DNA reads TGCGCCAGCAGCTTGGGACTAGCGGGAGAGACCCAGTACTTC. Based on the CDR3 plus reference TRBV5-1 and TRBJ2-5, the full variable domain is KAGVTQTPRYLIKTRGQQVTLSCSPISGHRSVSWYQQTPGQGLQFLFEYFSETQRNKGNFPGRFSGRQFSNSRSEMNVSTLELGDSALYLCASSLGLAGETQYFGPGTRLLVL.